These 23 T cell receptor beta chains share one sample of origin, sequenced in a study of T cell clonality in common variable immunodeficiency. TCRdb's copy holds only in-frame clones and misses some; the assay was immunoSEQ multiplex PCR. The sample lists tens of thousands of clones, none appearing once, the ten largest making up around 4.1%. The specimen sequenced was peripheral blood mononuclear cells. Source of these receptors: a person aged 18-69 years in good health.

This clone was detected many times. The read falls 3 residues short of the CDR3 end, and the missing part is taken from the germline J gene. The same CDR3 can be traced to other DNA sequences in this sample. The chain recombines TRBV2 with TRBJ1-3, with D perhaps matching TRBD1 (6 bases). The CDR3 extends over 15 amino acids. The ends were cut back, 1 base at V and 4 bases at J, with 11 bases in the middle. Germline CDR1 and CDR2: SNHLY and FYNNEI. The CDR3 bases that were read are TGTGCCAGCAGTGAAGGGCAGGGGCGAGGAAACACC. As protein: CASSEGQGRGNT. In full, the CDR3 reads CASSEGQGRGNTIYF.

This clone was seen ten or more times. CDR3 DNA, as far as it was read: TGTGCCAGCAGCCCCTCGGAGGGGCGAAGAGATACG. Protein sequence: CASSPSEGRRDT. Given in full, the CDR3 is CASSPSEGRRDTQYF. The chain joins TRBV7-8 to TRBJ2-3, with D possibly being TRBD2 (6 bases). The read ends 3 residues before the CDR3 terminus; that terminus is restored from the germline J gene. The CDR3 contains 15 residues. V was trimmed by 5 bases and J by 5 bases, leaving 17 bases between them. Germline CDR1 reads SGHVS; CDR2 reads FQNEAQ.

The table lists this clone with a few counts. A read error is possible here, since a much larger clone lies one base away. The part of the CDR3 DNA that was read is TGTGCCAGTGCCGGGGGGGGGTCCAACGCCGGGGAG. This gives the protein CASAGGGSNAGE. The entire CDR3 sequence reads CASAGGGSNAGELFF. The rearrangement uses TRBV19 and TRBJ2-2, with 8 nucleotides matching TRBD2. The CDR3 extends 3 residues past the end of the read, so its final part is completed from the germline J gene. The CDR3 loop spans 15 amino acids. Germline values: CDR1 LNHDA, CDR2 SQIVND (reference sequence). Losses at the gene ends were 8 bases for V and 6 bases for J; bases not matched to a gene: 11.

Of note for this clone: The read stops 3 residues short of the end of the CDR3; the missing end is completed from the germline J gene. This chain joins TRBV11-3 and TRBJ2-7, with 8 bases matching TRBD1. The trim removed 5 bases at V and 3 bases at J, leaving 9 bases unmatched. The V gene's germline CDR1 is SGHNT and CDR2 YENEEA. CDR3 length: 15 amino acids. This chain's CDR3 is CASSLRTGTFYEQYF. The DNA read from the CDR3 is TGTGCCAGCAGCCTGAGGACAGGGACCTTCTACGAG.

In this sample, this clone turned up many times. Coverage ceases 3 residues before the CDR3 finishes, and the germline J gene fills in the end. The J gene is TRBJ2-7, the V gene TRBV30; maybe TRBD2 (5 bases). The germline CDR1 and CDR2 sequences are GTSNPN and SVGIG (reference sequence). The germline V and J ends were trimmed by 5 bases and 6 bases, with 11 bases remaining between them. The CDR3 sequence is 11 residues long. The CDR3 bases that were read are TGTGCCTGGGATCGGGGTAGCGAG. Its translation: CAWDRGSE. The whole CDR3 is CAWDRGSEQYF.

This clone has a count of ten or more. Read data end 3 residues before the CDR3 end; the end is taken from the germline J gene. J is TRBJ1-1 and V is TRBV5-1; possibly TRBD1 for D (5 bases). The CDR3 consists of 14 residues. Germline V CDR1 and CDR2: SGHRS, YFSETQ. The V and J ends lost 3 bases and 1 base respectively, with 10 bases between them. The sequenced CDR3 bases are TGCGCCAGCAGCTCGGGGGTGGGGAACACTGAA. Translation gives CASSSGVGNTE. The entire CDR3 is CASSSGVGNTEAFF.

This clone was detected a few times. The CDR3 end is not reached by the read, which stops 3 residues before it; the germline J gene fills it in. This chain joins TRBV20-1 and TRBJ1-2; 7 nucleotides agree with TRBD1. This CDR3 has 15 amino acids. Germline values: CDR1 DFQATT, CDR2 SNEGSKA (reference sequence). The CDR3 protein is CSAREGRGSYNDYTF. CDR3 DNA (partial): TGCAGTGCTAGAGAAGGCAGGGGGTCATACAATGAC.

This clone has ten or more counts. The read terminates 3 residues ahead of where the CDR3 ends, so the germline J gene completes it. The rearrangement links TRBV10-3 to TRBJ1-1, with D uncertain. Germline-derived CDR1 and CDR2 are ENHRY and SYGVKD. V gave up 3 bases and J gave up 1 base, with 9 bases separating them. The CDR3 is 14 amino acids. The CDR3 loop is CAISDIRGNTEAFF. Partial CDR3 DNA: TGTGCCATCAGTGATATTCGGGGGAACACTGAA.

This clone was counted many times. At one of its ends the junction is not consistent with the germline gene, which may arise from a read error. Sequencing ends 3 residues short of the CDR3 end; the germline J gene provides the rest. The rearrangement joins TRBV4-2 to TRBJ1-1; D is uncertain. Germline CDR1 and CDR2: LGHNA and YNFKEQ. This CDR3 contains 14 residues. Incomplete CDR3 DNA: TGCGCCAGCAGCCAAGATCGCGGGCGCACTGAA. Its protein product is CASSQDRGRTE. The CDR3 in its entirety is CASSQDRGRTEAFF.

In its sample, this clone was seen many times. The read ends 3 residues before the CDR3 terminus; that terminus is restored from the germline J gene. The V and J genes are TRBV2 and TRBJ2-2; D unclear. V was pared by 3 bases and J by 7 bases, with 12 bases between. The CDR3 is 14 amino acids. Per germline, CDR1 SNHLY and CDR2 FYNNEI. The DNA read from the CDR3 is TGTGCCAGCAGTGATAACAGTCACGACGGGGAG. It specifies CASSDNSHDGE. The whole CDR3 protein is CASSDNSHDGELFF.

The sample holds many counts of this clone. The read comes to an end 3 residues before the CDR3 does, leaving the germline J gene to fill in the end. The rearrangement links TRBV24-1 to TRBJ2-3, with a tentative D call TRBD2 (7 bases). Per germline, CDR1 KGHDR and CDR2 SFDVKD. Between the trimmed V and J ends, which lost 7 bases and 5 bases, there was a span of 15 bases. This CDR3 spans 14 amino acids. The CDR3 DNA, read in part, is TGTGCCACCAGGGGGGCGGGAGTCCAAGATACG. This gives the protein CATRGAGVQDT. From start to end, the CDR3 is CATRGAGVQDTQYF.

Ten or more counts support this clone. The CDR3 goes on 3 residues after the read ends, and that part is filled in from the germline J gene. V is TRBV2 and J is TRBJ1-1, with 7 bases matching TRBD1. From germline, CDR1 is SNHLY and CDR2 FYNNEI. V dropped 11 bases and J dropped 5; count of bases not matched to a gene: 5. The CDR3 spans 11 residues. CDR3 DNA (partial): TGTGCCGGAGGACAGGTTACTGAA. It specifies CAGGQVTE. In full, the CDR3 reads CAGGQVTEAFF. The full variable domain, rest sourced from reference TRBV2 and TRBJ1-1, is EPEVTQTPSHQVTQMGQEVILRCVPISNHLYFYWYRQILGQKVEFLVSFYNNEISEKSEIFDDQFSVERPDGSNFTLKIRSTKLEDSAMYFCAGGQVTEAFFGQGTRLTVV.

This clone was counted ten times or more. Read sequence stops 3 residues before the CDR3 end, and the germline J gene provides the missing end. This chain connects TRBV4-2 to TRBJ2-3; 8 bases agree with TRBD2. V was clipped by 0 bases and J by 5 bases; unmatched bases: 10. This CDR3 comprises 17 residues. The germline CDR1 and CDR2 sequences are LGHNA and YNFKEQ. Here the CDR3 reads CASSQDGGGRGRDTQYF. The part of the CDR3 DNA that was read is TGTGCCAGCAGCCAAGATGGCGGGGGGCGAGGGAGAGATACG.

In its sample, this clone was seen many times. Read coverage stops 3 residues before the CDR3 terminus; the germline J gene supplies the remainder. V and J are TRBV20-1 and TRBJ1-2, with D unclear. Trimming cost V 2 bases and J 4 bases, with 14 bases left between them. The length of the CDR3 is 14 residues. Per germline, CDR1 DFQATT and CDR2 SNEGSKA (reference sequence). CDR3 sequence: CSARPRSSGYGYTF. Partial CDR3 DNA: TGCAGTGCTAGACCTCGGTCCTCTGGCTATGGC.

This clone was found many times. The CDR3 end is not reached by the read, which stops 3 residues before it; the germline J gene fills it in. The rearrangement links TRBV19 to TRBJ2-3; 13 bases agree with TRBD2. The CDR3 consists of 13 residues. Germline lookup yields CDR1 LNHDA and CDR2 SQIVND (reference sequence). V lost 10 bases to trimming and J lost 5 bases; unmatched junction nucleotides: 3. CDR3 DNA, as far as it was read: TGTGCCACTCGGACTAGCGGGAGAGATACG. It specifies CATRTSGRDT. The CDR3 in its entirety is CATRTSGRDTQYF. The full variable domain, its missing parts supplied by reference TRBV19 and TRBJ2-3, is DGGITQSPKYLFRKEGQNVTLSCEQNLNHDAMYWYRQDPGQGLRLIYYSQIVNDFQKGDIAEGYSVSREKKESFPLTVTSAQKNPTAFYLCATRTSGRDTQYFGPGTRLTVL.

Remarks on this clone: The read ends 3 residues before the CDR3 terminus; that terminus is restored from the germline J gene. The rearrangement uses TRBV18 and TRBJ2-4; 7 bases fit TRBD1. The length of the CDR3 is 16 residues. Germline lookup yields CDR1 KGHSH and CDR2 LQKENI. CDR3 DNA, as far as it was read: TGTGCCAGCTCACCAGAAGGCGCAGGGGGTTTCGGCGGT. Residues: CASSPEGAGGFGG. The entire CDR3 sequence reads CASSPEGAGGFGGQYF.

This clone was seen repeatedly, ten times or more. The sequenced CDR3 bases are TGTGCCAGCAGCTACGTGGGGGGGAACTACGAG. Encoded protein: CASSYVGGNYE. The full CDR3 sequence reads CASSYVGGNYEQYF. V usage is TRBV7-9 and J usage is TRBJ2-7; 7 bases align to TRBD2. Read coverage stops 3 residues before the CDR3 terminus; the germline J gene supplies the remainder. V was pared by 4 bases and J by 3 bases, with 6 bases of the junction left unmatched. The CDR3 is 14 residues long. Germline CDR1 is SEHNR and CDR2 is FQNEAQ (reference sequence).

This clone was detected ten times or more. The CDR3 DNA, read in part, is TGTGCCAGCAGTTACACAGTTTCCTACAATGAG. Translation: CASSYTVSYNE. The full-length CDR3 reads as CASSYTVSYNEQFF. The chain joins TRBV12-3 or TRBV12-4 to TRBJ2-1; the D is unclear. Read coverage stops 3 residues before the CDR3 terminus; the germline J gene supplies the remainder. The CDR3 is made up of 14 amino acids. The ends were cut back, 4 bases at V and 1 base at J, with 8 bases in the middle.

This clone was seen many times. The read terminates 3 residues ahead of where the CDR3 ends, so the germline J gene completes it. V is TRBV11-2 and J is TRBJ1-1; 7 nucleotides match TRBD1. This CDR3 is 13 amino acids long. Germline CDR1 reads SGHAT; CDR2 reads FQNNGV. CDR3 amino acids: CASSFAGTVEAFF. Incomplete CDR3 DNA: TGTGCCAGCAGCTTCGCCGGGACAGTCGAA.

This clone showed up many times. CDR3 sequence reads: CASSYRDSPLEQYF. The sequenced part of the CDR3 DNA is TGTGCCAGCAGCTACCGGGACAGCCCTCTCGAG. V is TRBV3-1 (or the pseudogene TRBV3-2) and J is TRBJ2-7; 7 bases agree with TRBD1. The sequence runs out 3 residues before the end of the CDR3; the remainder is reconstructed from the germline J gene. The CDR3 spans 14 residues. V gave up 5 bases and J gave up 6 bases; unmatched junction bases: 10. Germline-derived CDR1 and CDR2 are LGHDT and YNNKEL (reference sequence).

Concerning this clone: The read falls 3 residues short of the CDR3 end, and the missing part is taken from the germline J gene. The chain couples TRBV7-2 to TRBJ2-3; D perhaps matches TRBD1 (5 bases). The CDR3 sequence is 14 residues long. Per the germline V gene, CDR1 is SGHTA and CDR2 is FQGNSA. The covered CDR3 bases are TGTGCCGGTCTCCCAATAGGACAACAAGAGACG. Protein product: CAGLPIGQQET. The entire CDR3 reads CAGLPIGQQETQYF.

This clone was observed at least ten times. The read comes to an end 3 residues before the CDR3 does, leaving the germline J gene to fill in the end. The chain has TRBV6-2 or TRBV6-3 and TRBJ2-2; 7 bases line up with TRBD2. This CDR3 is built from 15 residues. From germline, CDR1 is MNHEY and CDR2 SVGEGT. The J segment lost 3 bases and the V segment lost 7 bases, leaving 8 bases of the junction unmatched. The CDR3 sequence: CASIRDYSHTGELFF. CDR3 DNA (partial): TGTGCCAGCATCCGGGACTACTCGCACACCGGGGAG.

This clone was seen at least ten times. The observed sequence ends 3 residues before the CDR3 terminus, with the missing tail filled in from the germline J gene. This chain joins TRBV5-1 and TRBJ1-4, with D tentatively TRBD1 (5 bases). Per germline, CDR1 SGHRS and CDR2 YFSETQ. This CDR3 has 14 residues. Trimming removed 4 bases from V and 5 bases from J, with 12 bases in between. The DNA read from the CDR3 is TGCGCCAGCAGCACGTTAGACAGAAATGAAAAA. Its translation is CASSTLDRNEK. Given in full, the CDR3 is CASSTLDRNEKLFF.